This TCR beta chain was recorded in a study of blood T cells in healthy people across ages (dated by TCRdb to the mid-2010s). As for the study more broadly: In model experiments, roughly one uniquely barcoded TCR beta cDNA molecule per two T cells was captured by template switching. To avoid experimental bias, donors of different ages were distributed randomly across sequencing lanes. The study analyzed two additional independent replicas of 1 million unique cDNA reads from the same blood draw for two donors, one aged 18 to 30 and one aged 80 or older. Using deep sequencing normalized with unique cDNA molecular identifiers, the study measured how TCR beta repertoire diversity changes with age. The donors were split into four age groups: young (average 16 years), middle-aged (about 40), aged (roughly 68) and long-lived (about 82).

Spanning cysteine to phenylalanine, the CDR3 consists of 13 amino acids. Only the CDR3 part of the read is kept: 39 bases, read in frame from the first base. Taken from the germline V gene, the CDR1 and CDR2 loops are SGHDT and YYEEEE. V loses 3 bases, J loses 4 bases, and the germline ends lie 11 bases apart. Donors were approximately 42 systemically healthy Caucasian individuals from Russia aged about 6 to 100 years. Roughly 9 milliliters of peripheral blood were drawn from each donor into EDTA-treated Vacutainer tubes. Ficoll-Paque density-gradient centrifugation was used to isolate PBMCs, with at least 6 million per sample. Total RNA, at least 5 micrograms per sample, was extracted from PBMCs with Trizol reagent. The percentages of naive CD45RAhigh/CD27high T cells were determined by flow cytometry on a PBMC aliquot from every donor. On this clonotype: The antigen this receptor binds is unknown. No clone much larger than this one lies a single base away; base qualities are absent.

The method was 5' RACE. This sample was sequenced with an Illumina HiSeq 2500. A second PCR of roughly 7 to 11 cycles was run with a J-beta primer mix and a sample-barcoded 5' primer. A template-switch 5' adaptor carrying 12 random nucleotides introduced a unique molecular identifier onto each TCR beta cDNA molecule. Each sample yielded at least 2.5 million CDR3-containing paired-end reads. All of the RNA was converted into first-strand cDNA using the Mint cDNA synthesis kit, with a TRBC-specific oligonucleotide serving as the primer. Following uracil-DNA glycosylase treatment, a first 18-cycle PCR with universal primers M1SS and BC2_uni_R was performed on all cDNA. In the source study's methods: For normalization, 1 million high-quality reads were randomly selected from each sample, with every read carrying a distinct molecular identifier. Instead of being binned into consensus sequences, reads with shared molecular identifiers were discarded. MiTCR, set to a Q25 quality threshold and the strictest error-elimination algorithm, was used for CDR3 identification, clonotype clustering and error correction. A nonparametric unseen species model using Euler transformation provided a lower-bound estimate of total TCR beta diversity. TCRdb trimmed public reads at Q25 via fastp, called clones via MiXCR and kept in-frame beta chains. Here each entry gathers all rows of one CDR3 protein and keeps the most common genes and DNA. These V and J calls derive from TCRdb rather than the authors' analysis. Within this sample are hundreds of thousands of distinct CDR3 sequences, with roughly 50% of them counted one time only. The top ten constitute roughly 22% of the sample.

Overall results and qualifications from the work: Since profiling was done on bulk unsorted PBMCs, naive and antigen-experienced compartments could not be conclusively compared. Estimates of total diversity based on one million sequenced T cells were considered lower bounds and underestimates. Observed TCR beta diversity per million T cells fell roughly linearly with age, and a significant reduction was already apparent by age roughly 40. A strong correlation was found between observed TCR beta diversity and the percentage of naive T cells measured by flow cytometry. Compared with the aged group, the long-lived group had more naive CD4+ T cells, fewer expanded clones and increased TCR diversity, a pattern suggesting age selection. Because the CMV infection status of the donors was unknown, age-related changes in expanded clonotypes may potentially have been confounded.

The source is a man aged 25 to 40 in good health. Input material: blood. Rearrangement joined TRBV5-6 to TRBJ2-7; the D segment cannot be called with confidence. The DNA is TGTGCCAGCAGCTCCACCAACGGATACGAGCAGTACTTC. Its protein is CASSSTNGYEQYF.